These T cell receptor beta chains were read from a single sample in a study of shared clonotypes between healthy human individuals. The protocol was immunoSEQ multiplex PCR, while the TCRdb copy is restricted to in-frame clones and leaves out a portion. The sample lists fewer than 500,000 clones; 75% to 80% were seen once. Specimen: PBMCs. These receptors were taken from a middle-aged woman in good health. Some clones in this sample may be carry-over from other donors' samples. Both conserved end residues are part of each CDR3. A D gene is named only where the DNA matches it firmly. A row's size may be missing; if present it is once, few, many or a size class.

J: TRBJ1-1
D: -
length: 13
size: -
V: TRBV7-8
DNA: TGTGCCAGCAGCTTACGGCCGAACACTGAAGCTTTCTTT
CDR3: CASSLRPNTEAFF

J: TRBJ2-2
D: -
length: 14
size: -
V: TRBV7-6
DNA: TGTGCCAGCAGCTTAGTCCTGAACACCGGGGAGCTGTTTTTT
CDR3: CASSLVLNTGELFF

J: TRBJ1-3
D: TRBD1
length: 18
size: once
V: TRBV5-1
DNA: TGCGCCAGCAGCTCGAACAACGGGACAGGGAAGGCCGGAAACACCATATATTTT
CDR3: CASSSNNGTGKAGNTIYF

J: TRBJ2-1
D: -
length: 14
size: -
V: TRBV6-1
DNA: TGTGCCAGCAGTGGGGAAGGGGGCTACAATGAGCAGTTCTTC
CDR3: CASSGEGGYNEQFF

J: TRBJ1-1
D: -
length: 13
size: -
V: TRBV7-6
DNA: TGTGCCAGCAGCCCGGTGGAGATGAGTGAAGCTTTCTTT
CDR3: CASSPVEMSEAFF

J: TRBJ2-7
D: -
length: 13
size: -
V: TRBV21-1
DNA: TGTGCCAGCAGCAACGGGGAAGCCGACGAGCAGTACTTC
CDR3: CASSNGEADEQYF

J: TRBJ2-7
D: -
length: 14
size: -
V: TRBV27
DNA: TGTGCCAGCCGTTTAAGAGCCTCCTCCTACGAGCAGTACTTC
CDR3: CASRLRASSYEQYF

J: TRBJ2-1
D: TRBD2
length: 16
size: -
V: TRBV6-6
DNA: TGTGCCAGCAGTTTGGGACTAGCGCTATCCTACAATGAGCAGTTCTTC
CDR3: CASSLGLALSYNEQFF

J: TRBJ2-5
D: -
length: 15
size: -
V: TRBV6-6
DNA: TGTGCCAGCAGTTACTCAGGGACCCCCGAGGAGACCCAGTACTTC
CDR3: CASSYSGTPEETQYF

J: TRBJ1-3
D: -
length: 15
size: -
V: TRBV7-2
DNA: TGTGCCAGCAGCTTACAGAGCCGGACCCCGGACACCATATATTTT
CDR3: CASSLQSRTPDTIYF

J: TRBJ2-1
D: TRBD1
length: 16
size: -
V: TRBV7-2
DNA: TGTGCCAGCAGCTTAGTGGCAGGGGGCTCAAGGAATGAGCAGTTCTTC
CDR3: CASSLVAGGSRNEQFF

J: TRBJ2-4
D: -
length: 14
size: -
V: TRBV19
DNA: TGTGCCAGTAGCACTGGGACAACTGGAAACATTCAGTACTTC
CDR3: CASSTGTTGNIQYF

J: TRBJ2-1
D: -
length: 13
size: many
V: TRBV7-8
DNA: TGTGCCAGCAGCCAGGGGCGTTACAATGAGCAGTTCTTC
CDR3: CASSQGRYNEQFF

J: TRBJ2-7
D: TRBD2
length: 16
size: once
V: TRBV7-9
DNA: TGTGCCAGCAGCTTATACGGCCTTGGGACTAGCGTCGAGCAGTACTTC
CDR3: CASSLYGLGTSVEQYF

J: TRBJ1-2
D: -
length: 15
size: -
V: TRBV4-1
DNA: TGCGCCAGCAGCCACGGTCCGACGGTCCCCTATGGCTACACCTTC
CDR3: CASSHGPTVPYGYTF

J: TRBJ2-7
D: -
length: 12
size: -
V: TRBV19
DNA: TGTGCCACGGGGACCACCATAGACGAGCAGTACTTC
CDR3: CATGTTIDEQYF

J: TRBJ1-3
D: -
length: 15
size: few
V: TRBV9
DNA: TGTGCCAGCAGCGTAGAAGGGGCCCGTGGAAACACCATATATTTT
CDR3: CASSVEGARGNTIYF

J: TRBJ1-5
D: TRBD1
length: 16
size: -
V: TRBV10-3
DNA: TGTGCCATCAATTACAGGGGTGAGGGTGGCAATCAGCCCCAGCATTTT
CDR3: CAINYRGEGGNQPQHF

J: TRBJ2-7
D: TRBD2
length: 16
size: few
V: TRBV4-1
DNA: TGCGCCAGCAGCCAGACCCTAGCGGGGGGCTCCTACGAGCAGTACTTC
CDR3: CASSQTLAGGSYEQYF

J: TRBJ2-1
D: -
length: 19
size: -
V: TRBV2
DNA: TGTGCCAGCAGTGGACCCGGGCCAGGGGTTGGTGGGTCCTACAATGAGCAGTTCTTC
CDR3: CASSGPGPGVGGSYNEQFF

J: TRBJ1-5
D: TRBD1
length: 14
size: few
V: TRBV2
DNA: TGTGCCAGCAGTGTAGGGACAGGGAATCAGCCCCAGCATTTT
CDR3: CASSVGTGNQPQHF

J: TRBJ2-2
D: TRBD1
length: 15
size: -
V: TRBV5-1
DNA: TGCGCCAGCAGCTTGGAGGGACAGGGGTCCAGGGAGCTGTTTTTT
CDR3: CASSLEGQGSRELFF

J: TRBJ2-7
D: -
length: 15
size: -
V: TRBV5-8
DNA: TGTGCCAGCAGACCTAGGACAGTACGAGTCCACGAGCAGTACTTC
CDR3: CASRPRTVRVHEQYF

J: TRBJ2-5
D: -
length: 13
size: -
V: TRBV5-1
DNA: TGCGCCAGCAGCTTGGATGCGGGAGAGACCCAGTACTTC
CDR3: CASSLDAGETQYF

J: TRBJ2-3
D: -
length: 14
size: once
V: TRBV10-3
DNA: TGTGCCGTCGGACACAGTTCTAGCACAGATACGCAGTATTTT
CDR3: CAVGHSSSTDTQYF

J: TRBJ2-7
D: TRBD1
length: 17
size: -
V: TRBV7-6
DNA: TGTGCCAGCAGCTCCGGGGTCACCGGGACAGGGGTGCACGAGCAGTACTTC
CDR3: CASSSGVTGTGVHEQYF

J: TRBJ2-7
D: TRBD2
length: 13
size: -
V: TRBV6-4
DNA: TGTGCCACCAGGACTAGCGGGAGATACGAGCAGTACTTC
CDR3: CATRTSGRYEQYF

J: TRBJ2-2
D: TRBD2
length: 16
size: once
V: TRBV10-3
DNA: TGTGCCATCAGTGGACTAGCGGGAGTTGAATCCGGGGAGCTGTTTTTT
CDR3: CAISGLAGVESGELFF

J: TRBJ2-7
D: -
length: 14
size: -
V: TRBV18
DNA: TGTGCCAGCTCACCAATCGCCTTGGGCTACGAGCAGTACTTC
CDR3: CASSPIALGYEQYF

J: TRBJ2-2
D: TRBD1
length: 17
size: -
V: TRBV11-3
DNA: TGTGCCAGCAGCTTGACCCGCGGGACAGGAGACACCGGGGAGCTGTTTTTT
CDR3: CASSLTRGTGDTGELFF

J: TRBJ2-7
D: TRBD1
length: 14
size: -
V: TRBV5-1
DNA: TGCGCCAGCAGCTTGGAACAGGGGGCTGACGAGCAGTACTTC
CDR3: CASSLEQGADEQYF

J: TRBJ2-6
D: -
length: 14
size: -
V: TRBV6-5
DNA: TGTGCCAGCAAGCTGGTTTCTGGGGCCAACGTCCTGACTTTC
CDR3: CASKLVSGANVLTF

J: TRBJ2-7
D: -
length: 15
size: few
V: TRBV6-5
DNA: TGTGCCAGCAGTTACTCGTTCGCCAGGGTGTTAGAGCAGTACTTC
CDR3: CASSYSFARVLEQYF

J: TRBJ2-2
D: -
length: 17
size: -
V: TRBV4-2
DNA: TGTGCCAGCAGCCCGAAAACGACAGAGGTAAACACCGGGGAGCTGTTTTTT
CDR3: CASSPKTTEVNTGELFF

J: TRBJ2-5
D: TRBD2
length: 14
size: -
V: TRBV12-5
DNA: TGTGCTAGTGCCGACGGGAGGGGGGAAGAGACCCAGTACTTC
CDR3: CASADGRGEETQYF

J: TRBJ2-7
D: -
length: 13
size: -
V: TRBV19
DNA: TGTGCCAGTAGTACTCAGGGCACCTACGAGCAGTACTTC
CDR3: CASSTQGTYEQYF

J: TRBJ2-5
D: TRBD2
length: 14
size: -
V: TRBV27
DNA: TGTGCCAGCAGTTCCCAGCTAGCGGAAGAGACCCAGTACTTC
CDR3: CASSSQLAEETQYF

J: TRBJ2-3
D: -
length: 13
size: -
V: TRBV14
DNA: TGTGCCAGCAGCCAAGTGGGCACAGATACGCAGTATTTT
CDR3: CASSQVGTDTQYF

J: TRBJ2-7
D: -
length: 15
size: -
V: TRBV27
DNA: TGTGCCAGCAGTTTAGGGCAGGGATACTCCTACGAGCAGTACTTC
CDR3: CASSLGQGYSYEQYF

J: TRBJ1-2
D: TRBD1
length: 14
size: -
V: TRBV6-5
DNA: TGTGCCAGCCGGGGGACAGGGGCCACCTATGGCTACACCTTC
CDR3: CASRGTGATYGYTF

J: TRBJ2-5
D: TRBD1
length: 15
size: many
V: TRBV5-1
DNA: TGCGCCAGCAGCCTCCGGACAGGGGGCAGGGAGACCCAGTACTTC
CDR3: CASSLRTGGRETQYF

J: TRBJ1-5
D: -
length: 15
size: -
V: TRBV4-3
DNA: TGCGCCAGCAGCCGTACGATACAGGTAAATCAGCCCCAGCATTTT
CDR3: CASSRTIQVNQPQHF

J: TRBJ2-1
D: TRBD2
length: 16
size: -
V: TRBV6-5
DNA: TGTGCCAGCAGTTGGGGGGGGACTAGCGGGTACAATGAGCAGTTCTTC
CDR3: CASSWGGTSGYNEQFF

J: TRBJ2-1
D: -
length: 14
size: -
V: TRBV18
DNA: TGTGCCAGCTCACCATGGCGGCAAAACAATGAGCAGTTCTTC
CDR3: CASSPWRQNNEQFF

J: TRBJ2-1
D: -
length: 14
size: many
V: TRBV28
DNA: TGTGCCAGCAGTTTACTACCTACCGAGGGTGAGCAGTTCTTC
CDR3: CASSLLPTEGEQFF

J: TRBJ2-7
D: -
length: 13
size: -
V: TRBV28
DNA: TGTGCCAGCAGTTTTGACAGGTTCTACGAGCAGTACTTC
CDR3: CASSFDRFYEQYF

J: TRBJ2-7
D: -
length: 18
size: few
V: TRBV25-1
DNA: TGTGCCAGCAGTGAAGGAGCGGGCCAGGGAGGCTGGTCCTACGAGCAGTACTTC
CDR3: CASSEGAGQGGWSYEQYF

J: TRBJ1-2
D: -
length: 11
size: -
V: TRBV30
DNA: TGTGCCTGGATTCAGGCAGGTGGCTACACCTTC
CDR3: CAWIQAGGYTF

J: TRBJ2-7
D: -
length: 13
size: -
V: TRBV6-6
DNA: TGTGCCAGCAGTTTGGGAGTTGGATACGAGCAGTACTTC
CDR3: CASSLGVGYEQYF

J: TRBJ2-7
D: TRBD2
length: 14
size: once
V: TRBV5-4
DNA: TGTGCCAGCAGCTTCGTTAGCGGGACGGCCGAGCAGTACTTC
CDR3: CASSFVSGTAEQYF

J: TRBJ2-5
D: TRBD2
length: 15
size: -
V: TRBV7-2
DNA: TGTGCCAGCAGCCTGAGACTAGCGCCCGAAGAGACCCAGTACTTC
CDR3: CASSLRLAPEETQYF

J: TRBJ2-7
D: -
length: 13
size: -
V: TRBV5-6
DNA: TGTGCCAGCAGCCCCGTACCCAGCGACGAGCAGTACTTC
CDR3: CASSPVPSDEQYF

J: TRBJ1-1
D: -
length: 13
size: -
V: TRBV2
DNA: TGTGCCAGCAGTGGACAAGTTAACACTGAAGCTTTCTTT
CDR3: CASSGQVNTEAFF

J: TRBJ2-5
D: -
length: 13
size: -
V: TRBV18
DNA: TGTGCCAGCTCAGTAGGGGGCCAAGAGACCCAGTACTTC
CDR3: CASSVGGQETQYF

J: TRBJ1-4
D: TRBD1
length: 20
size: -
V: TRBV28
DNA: TGTGCCAGCAGTTCCGGGGTTGTCTACAGGGGCCTCACAACTAATGAAAAACTGTTTTTT
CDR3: CASSSGVVYRGLTTNEKLFF